Listed below are T cell receptor beta chains from one sample, sequenced in a study of OX40 agonist ivuxolimab in advanced cancers. The table came from immunoSEQ multiplex PCR; TCRdb's copy has only in-frame clones and leaves some out. The sample contains around 28,000 clones, roughly 90% of which appear only once. Here the sequenced sample was CD4+ or CD8+ T cells sorted from blood, taken in a trial of the OX40 agonist ivuxolimab. The origin of the receptors is an adult with an advanced solid tumor such as melanoma, head and neck, liver or kidney cancer. CDR3s include the opening cysteine and the closing phenylalanine or tryptophan. Each record gives: CDR3 protein, CDR3 DNA, V gene, clone size, J gene, D gene. The D gene is left open where the match is weak. The listing skips clone size in some rows; elsewhere it reads once, few, many or a size class.

CASSLLPLGVEETQYF TGTGCCAGCAGCCTCCTCCCCCTTGGCGTTGAAGAGACCCAGTACTTC TRBV7-9 NA TRBJ2-5 NA
CASTGFVPRGGYNEQFF TGTGCCAGTACAGGATTTGTACCTCGGGGTGGCTACAATGAGCAGTTCTTC TRBV19 NA TRBJ2-1 NA
CASSLTGGSTYEQYF TGCGCCAGCAGCCTGACCGGCGGGTCGACCTACGAGCAGTACTTC TRBV5-1 few TRBJ2-7 NA
CATSSSGTAYNEQFF TGTGCCACCAGTTCTTCCGGGACAGCGTACAATGAGCAGTTCTTC TRBV15 NA TRBJ2-1 TRBD1
CASKMDARSSYEQYF TGTGCCAGCAAGATGGACGCGAGAAGCTCCTACGAGCAGTACTTC TRBV7-3 NA TRBJ2-7 NA
CASSPTSGSTYEQYF TGCGCCAGCAGCCCGACTAGCGGGAGCACCTACGAGCAGTACTTC TRBV5-1 NA TRBJ2-7 TRBD2
CASSTRDRGGYEQYF TGTGCCAGCAGCACCCGGGACAGGGGAGGGTACGAGCAGTACTTC TRBV28 NA TRBJ2-7 TRBD1
CASSPEDREGRGGSTDTQYF TGTGCCAGCAGCCCCGAGGACAGGGAAGGACGGGGGGGATCCACAGATACGCAGTATTTT TRBV5-5 NA TRBJ2-3 NA
CASSAGGGTQYF TGTGCCAGCAGCGCCGGAGGCGGTACGCAGTATTTT TRBV9 NA TRBJ2-3 NA
CASIQSWESRAFF TGTGCCAGCATTCAAAGTTGGGAGAGTAGAGCTTTCTTT TRBV9 NA TRBJ1-1 NA
CASSPTVSNQPQHF TGTGCCAGCAGCCCGACGGTAAGCAATCAGCCCCAGCATTTT TRBV27 NA TRBJ1-5 NA
CASSPLTREAHTGELFF TGTGCCAGCAGCCCCCTGACTCGGGAAGCGCACACCGGGGAGCTGTTTTTT TRBV9 NA TRBJ2-2 NA
CASSGGELFF TGTGCCAGCAGCGGCGGGGAGCTGTTTTTT TRBV7-9 once TRBJ2-2 NA
CASSLGVSYEQYF TGTGCCAGCAGCTTAGGAGTGTCCTACGAGCAGTACTTC TRBV11-2 NA TRBJ2-7 NA
CASGSNGEQYF TGCGCCAGCGGTTCCAATGGCGAGCAGTACTTC TRBV5-1 NA TRBJ2-7 NA
CSVMGAEAFF TGCAGCGTGATGGGGGCTGAAGCTTTCTTT TRBV29-1 NA TRBJ1-1 NA
CASSLGSPNTEAFF TGTGCCAGCAGTTTAGGCAGTCCGAACACTGAAGCTTTCTTT TRBV27 NA TRBJ1-1 NA
CASSDRDSNTDTQYF TGTGCCAGCAGCGACCGCGACTCCAACACAGATACGCAGTATTTT TRBV11-3 NA TRBJ2-3 NA
CASSLEGGGDTQYF TGTGCCAGCAGCCTAGAGGGAGGGGGAGATACGCAGTATTTT TRBV7-9 NA TRBJ2-3 NA
CASSPHTSALYNEQFF TGCGCCAGCAGCCCCCACACTAGCGCCCTTTACAATGAGCAGTTCTTC TRBV5-1 NA TRBJ2-1 TRBD2
CASNTGSTQNGYTF TGTGCCAGCAATACAGGGTCCACCCAGAATGGCTACACCTTC TRBV2 NA TRBJ1-2 NA
CASSATGGSANYGYTF TGTGCCAGCAGCGCAACAGGGGGCTCCGCTAACTATGGCTACACCTTC TRBV9 once TRBJ1-2 TRBD1
CASSGRITYNEQFF TGTGCCAGCAGCGGGAGAATCACCTACAATGAGCAGTTCTTC TRBV28 NA TRBJ2-1 NA
CASSPASGRSYNEQFF TGTGCCAGCAGCCCGGCTAGCGGGAGATCCTACAATGAGCAGTTCTTC TRBV7-9 NA TRBJ2-1 TRBD2
CASGTPTGELFF TGTGCCAGCGGGACTCCCACCGGGGAGCTGTTTTTT TRBV27 NA TRBJ2-2 NA
CASSEGLLFEQYF TGTGCCAGCAGTGAGGGACTCTTATTCGAGCAGTACTTC TRBV2 NA TRBJ2-7 NA
CASTRRTGETQYF TGTGCCAGCACCAGACGGACGGGGGAGACCCAGTACTTC TRBV28 NA TRBJ2-5 NA
CASIGLAGNNEQFF TGCGCCAGCATTGGACTAGCGGGGAACAATGAGCAGTTCTTC TRBV10-2 NA TRBJ2-1 TRBD2
CASSQEAGHNYEQYF TGTGCCAGCAGCCAAGAAGCTGGACACAACTACGAGCAGTACTTC TRBV4-2 NA TRBJ2-7 NA
CATTLGRNTEAFF TGTGCTACTACCCTAGGGCGGAACACTGAAGCTTTCTTT TRBV19 NA TRBJ1-1 NA
CASSSNTEAFF TGTGCCAGCAGTTCTAACACTGAAGCTTTCTTT TRBV28 NA TRBJ1-1 NA
CATSREGTSGYNEQFF TGTGCCACCAGCAGGGAAGGGACTAGCGGCTACAATGAGCAGTTCTTC TRBV15 NA TRBJ2-1 TRBD2
CASSQGPGQGSDF TGCGCCAGCAGCCAAGGGCCGGGACAGGGGTCGGACTTC TRBV4-1 NA TRBJ2-5 TRBD1
CSAPFEGLSYNEQFF TGCAGCGCCCCGTTTGAGGGGCTCTCCTACAATGAGCAGTTCTTC TRBV29-1 NA TRBJ2-1 NA
CASSMAGGRADEQFF TGTGCCAGTAGTATGGCTGGCGGGAGGGCCGATGAGCAGTTCTTC TRBV19 NA TRBJ2-1 TRBD2
CASSVSGSLYNEQFF TGTGCCAGCAGCGTCAGCGGGAGCTTATACAATGAGCAGTTCTTC TRBV9 NA TRBJ2-1 TRBD2
CASSITPWVHEQYF TGTGCCAGTAGTATAACCCCCTGGGTCCACGAGCAGTACTTC TRBV19 NA TRBJ2-7 NA
CASSVTWASNYGYTF TGTGCCAGCAGCGTAACGTGGGCAAGTAACTATGGCTACACCTTC TRBV9 NA TRBJ1-2 NA
CASSFAGSSTDTQYF TGTGCCAGCAGTTTCGCAGGGTCTAGCACAGATACGCAGTATTTT TRBV28 NA TRBJ2-3 NA
CASNLGTGLYEQYF TGTGCCAGCAACCTAGGGACAGGACTTTACGAGCAGTACTTC TRBV6-6 NA TRBJ2-7 TRBD1